A single TCR beta chain is shown here with its context. Its target is not known. This record comes from a study of shared clonotypes between healthy human individuals. Overall study context: The donor pool was made up of a couple of women and a few men aged 18 to 49. The study used three CD4 naive, three CD4 memory, two CD8 naive and one CD8 memory plate per donor.

The germline V gene encodes CDR1 MNHEY and CDR2 SMNVEV (reference sequence). The CDR3 has 14 amino acids. The germline V and J ends were trimmed by 6 bases and 1 base, with 12 bases remaining between them. The repertoire was sequenced with immunoSEQ multiplex PCR; TCRdb's copy has only in-frame clones and lacks some. Of 1,100,000 or so clones in the sample, roughly 74% are singletons; the top ten hold around 0.47%. The study's findings and limits: The authors expected sequencing depth to affect clonotype sharing among donors.

Sequencing was performed on memory CD4+ T cells from PBMCs. Subset meaning: CD45RA-negative fraction. The receptor comes from a man between 18 and 35 years old in good health. Some clones in this sample may be carry-over from other donors' samples. The chain uses TRBV27 and TRBJ1-1, with D maybe TRBD1 (6 bases). CDR3 sequence reads: CASSQMGANTEAFF. CDR3 coding DNA: TGTGCCAGCAGCCAGATGGGGGCGAACACTGAAGCTTTCTTT.